Given below is one TCR beta chain in context. Repertoires were generated with immunoSEQ multiplex PCR, while TCRdb's copy carries only in-frame clones and drops some. The sample carries roughly 2.5 million clones, approximately 92% recorded once. This record comes from a study of shared clonotypes between healthy human individuals. Study in general: Researchers assigned three CD4 naive, three CD4 memory, two CD8 naive and one CD8 memory plate to each donor.

J was trimmed by 8 bases and V by 4 bases; bases with no gene match: 6. CDR3 size: 14 residues. Per germline, CDR1 SGHRS and CDR2 YFSETQ. The sequencing input was naive CD4+ T cells sorted from blood. Subset in this sample: CD45RA+ positively selected. The chain is built from TRBV5-1 and TRBJ1-6; 7 nucleotides agree with TRBD1. This receptor was obtained from a man aged 18 to 29 in good health. CDR3: CASSTGARDSPLHF. Written as DNA, the CDR3 is TGCGCCAGCAGCACAGGGGCAAGAGATTCACCCCTCCACTTT.